This section outlines one T cell receptor beta chain sequence together with its context. No cognate antigen has been identified for it. No clone much larger than this one lies a single base away; base qualities are absent. This record belongs to a study of cytomegalovirus exposure and HLA in healthy donors (dated by TCRdb to 2017 to 2019). Some background on the complete study: According to an earlier analysis of a few hundred of the donors, 150 million to 200 million T cells yielded 95 million to 140 million unique TCR beta sequences and 250 to 350 Gb of sequence data. An earlier analysis of 587 of the donors used high-throughput TCR beta sequencing to judge whether each TCR beta V gene segment behaved as functional or pseudogenic. Besides the first cohort of 666 subjects, a separate validation cohort made up of 90 to 150 different subjects was used. The study aimed to test whether signatures of past pathogen exposure could be identified by cataloging public T cell receptors. To study patterns of TCR occurrence, a later analysis re-analyzed previously published TCR beta repertoires from hundreds of donors and added high-resolution HLA genotyping. Roughly 300 gigabases of sequencing data and 70 million to 85 million unique TCR sequences were included in an early release covering about 700 HLA-typed donors. Because of strong linkage in the cohort, roughly five DR-DQ haplotypes were treated as single units for association and clustering. Every repertoire in the discovery cohort had been generated on one and the same sequencing platform. Rather than drawing on any new phenotypic data, the later analysis identified candidate immune exposures from TCR beta sequences and the way those sequences occurred across donors. Using immunosequencing, the study profiled T cell repertoires from fewer than 700 subjects and related those repertoires to cytomegalovirus serostatus. Of the roughly 410 genotyped donors, 75% to 85% were placed in the genetic ancestry cluster associated with self-reported Caucasian donors. HLA typing included class I and class II loci at four-digit resolution. A later genetic analysis used genome-wide SNP genotypes for about three fifths of the 666 donors, treating that subset as a discovery cohort. Alongside the repertoire data, information on donor age, sex, ethnicity and CMV serostatus was compiled. Across some 400 genotyped donors of the cohort, an average of roughly 230,000 unique TCR beta nucleotide sequences per donor were sequenced, and 15% to 20% of those sequences were non-productive. Typing coverage differed by locus: A, B, C, DRB1 and DQB1 were typed in roughly 620-630 donors, DQA1 in 522, DPA1 in 600 to 610, and DPB1 in just under 480. The study combined high-throughput TCR immunosequencing, statistical association of individual TCRs with disease status, and machine learning to predict cytomegalovirus infection status.

As encoded in the germline V gene, CDR1 is MGHDK while CDR2 is SYGVNS. The junction shows trimming of 9 bases on V and 6 bases on J, and the gene matches do not reach 5 bases of it. From its cysteine to its phenylalanine, the CDR3 spans 11 amino acids. Of all the DNA, just the CDR3 is kept, 33 bases in frame from base 1. Results the study describes overall, beyond this receptor: A further reported finding was that TCR beta sequences accurately predicted the HLA-A and HLA-B alleles for most subjects in the first cohort. When HLA alleles, especially DR and DQ, strongly co-occurred, TCR associations were difficult to assign to individual alleles. Because counts were too low, about 18 rarely observed V segments, including chromosome 9 orphons, were excluded from the earlier analysis of several hundred of the donors. A group of highly shared sequence variants was considered likely to be a technical artifact of the sequencing pipeline. In vitro tests confirmed that a few of the cytomegalovirus-associated TCR beta chains recognize cytomegalovirus antigens. While some public TCRs were present in many individuals, most TCR sequences turned up only very rarely across donors. HLA typing was unavailable for some donors at each locus, so association tests used only the typed subset. In this cohort, only TCR beta chains were sequenced, and detectable features were limited by the absence of alpha or paired-chain data. According to the authors, the approach could potentially be generalized to other disease states and immunological phenotypes. V-gene and J-gene trimming of TCR beta chains was associated with a missense DCLRE1C variant in a later genetic analysis, and the association was replicated in an independent cohort. The 87-base-pair reads could not distinguish some IMGT-functional V segments, including TRBV6-2 and TRBV6-3, so those segments were excluded. Specific HLA alleles were associated with 18,000 or so TCR beta sequences at a false discovery rate of 0.05 in a later analysis. The study listed 150 to 200 TCR beta chains as associated with cytomegalovirus. Compared with the approximately 670-donor mean, donors in an Asian-associated ancestry cluster had fewer N-insertions in productive TCRs, according to a later genetic analysis. For the cohort, immune exposure information was limited to CMV serostatus. A later analysis found that most CMV-associated TCR beta chains appeared HLA-restricted, with HLA associations seemingly driven largely by CMV exposure. In a later analysis, HLA-associated TCR beta chains were found to be more clonally expanded and to have lower generation probabilities than equally common non-associated chains. Several of the top co-occurrence clusters appeared to be linked to parvovirus B19, influenza, CMV and Epstein-Barr virus, according to a later analysis. Cytomegalovirus status was reported to be diagnosed by the classifier with high specificity and sensitivity in both the original and validation cohorts. Broadly in line with IMGT annotations, most TCR beta V segments showed up in productive rearrangements about 87% or about 30% of the time in an earlier analysis of around 550 of the donors. Linkage disequilibrium might explain the correlated functional status among segregating V segments, but an unknown experimental factor could not be ruled out. Roughly uniform sequencing depth across donors was assumed in presence/absence analyses, although this assumption may not hold. According to a later analysis, TCR association rates differed among HLA loci, with DRB1 alleles showing the most associated TCRs and HLA-C alleles showing the fewest.

The library was generated by the immunoSEQ multiplex PCR assay. The multiplex PCR relied on a mix of 60 forward primers for TCR Vbeta segments and 13 reverse primers for TCR Jbeta segments. A multiplex PCR assay on genomic DNA amplified the CDR3 region of rearranged TCR beta genes. Amplified TCR beta libraries were sequenced as 87-base-pair reads on the Illumina HiSeq System. The authors' analysis ran thus. A later analysis tallied some 79 million unique TCR beta chains across the 600 to 700 repertoires, and about 12 million of those chains were shared by two or more donors. To remove PCR and sequencing errors, raw reads were error-corrected and collapsed into unique sequences using a nearest-neighbor algorithm that merged closely related sequences. Alignment of CDR3 sequences to IMGT reference sequences was used to assign V, D and J gene segments. For a sequence to be retained, at least a six-nucleotide match to both a V gene segment and a J gene segment was required. Rearrangements were classified as productive when the CDR3 lacked stop codons and remained in frame with V and J, and all other rearrangements were classified as non-productive. Following IMGT convention, CDR3 was defined as the stretch from the second conserved V-encoded cysteine up to the conserved J-encoded phenylalanine. The earlier analysis of 450 to 750 of the donors excluded any sequence lacking an unambiguous match to a single V gene segment. An earlier analysis of 500 to 700 of the donors classified V segments as functional when productive rearrangements were above 56.7% and as segregating when the standard deviation between donors was above 5%. To diagnose cytomegalovirus status from the catalog of TCR beta chain sequences, a statistical classification framework was built. V and J gene assignment, in a later analysis, came from comparing TCR nucleotide sequences with IMGT/GENE-DB human TR gene sequences. In a later analysis, CDR3 sequences and most-parsimonious VDJ recombination scenarios were assigned using the TCRdist pipeline. In a later analysis, every TCR beta chain was defined by the combination of its CDR3 amino acid sequence and its V-gene family, and reads without a unique V-gene family were dropped. As a way to deal with suspected cross-contamination and a sequencing artifact, a later analysis dropped 450 to 700 nucleotide sequences that were highly shared and had low generation probability. For each public chain, a later analysis derived a clonal expansion index from normalized ranks of inferred template counts within each repertoire. A later analysis computed generation probabilities with a VDJ recombination model fitted to out-of-frame rearrangements, and checked the results against IGoR. Hypergeometric tests were used in a later analysis to score TCR-TCR, TCR-HLA and TCR-CMV co-occurrence, with a repertoire-size bias correction applied to the TCR pairs. A later analysis estimated false discovery rates by permuting HLA or CMV assignments 20 times. In a later analysis, co-occurring TCRs were grouped with DBSCAN, and TCRdist sequence similarity was added when clustering was performed within HLA-allele-positive subsets. Co-occurrence clustering excluded repertoires with fewer than 30,000 or more than 120,000 public chains, plus five with anomalous nucleotide sharing. TCRdb stores this immuneACCESS table with in-frame sequences only. Part of the clones is absent; in the studies checked, under half of the shortfall reflects unresolved V genes, and no reason is known for the rest. For V, J and clone size, that table is used; D and trimming come from the DNA. For this sample there are roughly 110,000 clones; over 65% appear just once. Roughly 0.92% of the sample goes to the ten largest clones.

The cohort comprised more than 550 healthy bone marrow donors. All cohort members were sampled while nominally healthy, although unrecorded immune exposures were likely present. The donor tested CMV seronegative and was one of the 352 seronegative cohort members. Every donor gave a peripheral blood sample, and the peripheral blood mononuclear cells from that sample were used for TCR beta sequencing. Genomic DNA was extracted from the blood cell samples with the Qiagen DNeasy Blood Extraction Kit. The chain was built from TRBV25-1 and TRBJ2-7, with 7 middle bases fitting TRBD2. The sequenced sample was PBMCs. The sequence was collected from a woman aged 25 to 39 in good health and CMV-seronegative. The sequence in DNA is TGTGCCAGTTGGGGCGGGGGCGAGCAGTACTTC. The resulting protein is CASWGGGEQYF.